These T cell receptor beta chains were read from a single sample in a study of blood T cell repertoires in COVID-19. TCRdb's copy holds only in-frame clones and misses some; the assay was immunoSEQ multiplex PCR. Of approximately 75,000 clones listed, around 84% were seen once; the top ten hold 9.7%. The sample comprised peripheral blood. The receptors derive from a woman of 80 years or more with acute or convalescent COVID-19. Both conserved end residues are part of each CDR3. Fields, in order: clone size, D gene, V gene, J gene, CDR3 protein, CDR3 DNA. D genes are given only for firm matches. The listing skips clone size in some rows; elsewhere it reads once, few, many or a size class.

NA	TRBD1	TRBV5-4	TRBJ2-5	CASSSDRGLWETQYF	TGTGCCAGCAGCTCGGACAGGGGACTATGGGAGACCCAGTACTTC
NA	NA	TRBV5-6	TRBJ1-5	CASSLHGGLGSNQPQHF	TGTGCCAGCAGCTTGCACGGCGGCCTTGGGAGCAATCAGCCCCAGCATTTT
NA	TRBD2	TRBV14	TRBJ2-7	CASSQRVGTSGGKSEQYF	TGTGCCAGCAGCCAACGAGTCGGGACTAGCGGGGGCAAATCCGAGCAGTACTTC
NA	TRBD1	TRBV25-1	TRBJ2-3	CASIERPGQGLADTQYF	TGTGCCAGCATTGAACGCCCGGGACAGGGCCTTGCAGATACGCAGTATTTT
NA	NA	TRBV29-1	TRBJ1-3	CSVVQGSGNTIYF	TGCAGCGTTGTCCAGGGCTCTGGAAACACCATATATTTT
NA	NA	TRBV5-8	TRBJ1-4	CASSRGFSTTNEKLFF	TGTGCCAGCAGCAGGGGCTTCTCTACAACTAATGAAAAACTGTTTTTT
NA	TRBD1	TRBV5-1	TRBJ2-2	CASSGGQRTATGELFF	TGCGCCAGCAGCGGGGGACAGCGAACGGCCACCGGGGAGCTGTTTTTT
once	TRBD1	TRBV29-1	TRBJ2-5	CSVAPGQQETQYF	TGCAGCGTTGCGCCGGGACAGCAAGAGACCCAGTACTTC
NA	NA	TRBV6-2/TRBV6-3	TRBJ1-5	CASCLMEGTNQPQHF	TGTGCCAGCTGCCTCATGGAGGGTACCAATCAGCCCCAGCATTTT
NA	TRBD1	TRBV19	TRBJ1-1	CASSTTGQGSGGEAFF	TGTGCCAGTAGTACGACAGGACAGGGCTCTGGGGGTGAAGCTTTCTTT
few	NA	TRBV7-9	TRBJ1-4	CASSLDRDNEKLFF	TGTGCCAGCAGCTTAGACAGAGATAATGAAAAACTGTTTTTT
NA	TRBD1	TRBV6-6	TRBJ2-7	CASWTGGYEQYF	TGTGCCAGCTGGACAGGGGGCTATGAGCAGTACTTC
few	TRBD1	TRBV7-9	TRBJ1-6	CASSLGQGFYNSPLHF	TGTGCCAGCAGCCTGGGACAGGGGTTCTATAATTCACCCCTCCACTTT
NA	TRBD1	TRBV5-1	TRBJ2-5	CASRRGQGLETQYF	TGCGCCAGCAGGAGGGGACAGGGTTTGGAGACCCAGTACTTC
NA	TRBD2	TRBV27	TRBJ2-3	CASSLEGLAGGIGTDTQYF	TGTGCCAGCAGTTTAGAGGGCCTAGCGGGGGGGATCGGAACAGATACGCAGTATTTT
NA	TRBD2	TRBV5-8	TRBJ2-1	CASSFVRGGNEQFF	TGTGCCAGCAGCTTTGTCCGGGGGGGCAATGAGCAGTTCTTC
few	TRBD1	TRBV19	TRBJ1-2	CATLDRIYGYTF	TGTGCCACCTTGGACAGGATCTATGGCTACACCTTC
NA	TRBD1	TRBV12-5	TRBJ2-7	CASGPDRDYDEQYF	TGTGCTAGTGGCCCAGACAGGGATTACGACGAGCAGTACTTC
few	TRBD2	TRBV5-1	TRBJ2-3	CASSFGGSGGGTDTQYF	TGCGCCAGCAGCTTCGGAGGTAGCGGGGGGGGCACAGATACGCAGTATTTT
NA	TRBD2	TRBV20-1	TRBJ2-5	CSASTPSGEETQYF	TGCAGTGCTAGTACCCCTAGCGGAGAAGAGACCCAGTACTTC
NA	TRBD1	TRBV9	TRBJ1-3	CASSGQGTGNTIYF	TGTGCCAGCAGTGGACAGGGGACAGGAAACACCATATATTTT
NA	NA	TRBV13	TRBJ1-6	CASSSWGRNSFPLHF	TGTGCCAGCAGCTCCTGGGGGAGGAATTCTTTTCCCCTCCACTTT
NA	TRBD2	TRBV18	TRBJ2-3	CASSPLGSGGGPTDTQYF	TGTGCCAGCTCTCCTCTTGGGTCCGGCGGGGGGCCTACAGATACGCAGTATTTT
few	TRBD2	TRBV5-1	TRBJ2-2	CASSRNGGAGTGELFF	TGCGCCAGCAGCCGGAACGGGGGGGCCGGCACCGGGGAGCTGTTTTTT
NA	NA	TRBV2	TRBJ2-3	CASSYRRGTDTQYF	TGTGCCAGCAGTTATAGGAGAGGAACAGATACGCAGTATTTT
NA	TRBD2	TRBV5-1	TRBJ2-1	CASSSQPRGGLVHEQFF	TGCGCCAGCAGCTCCCAACCGCGGGGGGGCCTCGTCCATGAGCAGTTCTTC
NA	TRBD2	TRBV2	TRBJ2-7	CASRPRSGGATYEQYF	TGTGCCAGCAGACCAAGGAGCGGGGGGGCCACCTACGAGCAGTACTTC
NA	TRBD1	TRBV11-3	TRBJ1-1	CASRQGGSGTEAFF	TGTGCCAGCAGACAGGGGGGCTCGGGCACTGAAGCTTTCTTT
NA	NA	TRBV6-2/TRBV6-3	TRBJ1-1	CASSYSILEAFF	TGTGCCAGCAGTTACTCGATCCTAGAAGCTTTCTTT
NA	NA	TRBV19	TRBJ1-6	CASSMFGPGSPLHF	TGTGCCAGTAGTATGTTCGGCCCAGGTTCACCCCTCCACTTT
once	NA	TRBV2	TRBJ1-2	CASNEARNIYGYTF	TGTGCCAGCAATGAGGCGAGGAATATCTATGGCTACACCTTC
NA	TRBD2	TRBV7-6	TRBJ2-5	CASSLVVTSGGETQYF	TGTGCCAGCAGCTTAGTTGTGACTAGCGGGGGAGAGACCCAGTACTTC
NA	NA	TRBV5-4	TRBJ1-6	CASSPPGIYNSPLHF	TGTGCCAGCAGCCCCCCCGGGATTTATAATTCACCCCTCCACTTT
few	TRBD1	TRBV7-9	TRBJ1-1	CASSLAGTERNTEAFF	TGTGCCAGCAGCTTAGCTGGGACAGAAAGAAACACTGAAGCTTTCTTT
NA	TRBD1	TRBV18	TRBJ2-7	CASSPLSGTDSYEQYF	TGTGCCAGCTCACCACTCTCCGGGACAGACTCCTACGAGCAGTACTTC
NA	TRBD2	TRBV5-4	TRBJ2-3	CASSFGGGSTDTQYF	TGTGCCAGCAGCTTTGGCGGGGGAAGCACAGATACGCAGTATTTT
once	NA	TRBV29-1	TRBJ1-1	CSVSKNQGNTEAFF	TGCAGCGTTAGTAAAAATCAGGGGAACACTGAAGCTTTCTTT
few	NA	TRBV19	TRBJ1-5	CASSIGSGRQPQHF	TGTGCCAGTAGTATAGGATCAGGGCGTCAGCCCCAGCATTTT
NA	NA	TRBV5-1	TRBJ1-1	CASRETGLKNTEAFF	TGCGCCAGCAGGGAAACGGGACTCAAGAACACTGAAGCTTTCTTT
NA	NA	TRBV29-1	TRBJ1-2	CSVEGAGENYGYTF	TGCAGCGTTGAGGGTGCGGGCGAAAACTATGGCTACACCTTC
NA	TRBD1	TRBV10-2	TRBJ1-2	CASSEPGQGARGYTF	TGCGCCAGCAGTGAGCCGGGACAGGGGGCGCGTGGCTACACCTTC
once	TRBD2	TRBV4-2	TRBJ2-7	CASSRKSGGAFASSYEQYF	TGTGCCAGCAGCCGAAAAAGCGGGGGGGCCTTCGCGAGCTCCTACGAGCAGTACTTC
NA	NA	TRBV7-9	TRBJ2-3	CASSNRRGAEDTQYF	TGTGCCAGCAGCAACCGACGGGGGGCTGAAGATACGCAGTATTTT